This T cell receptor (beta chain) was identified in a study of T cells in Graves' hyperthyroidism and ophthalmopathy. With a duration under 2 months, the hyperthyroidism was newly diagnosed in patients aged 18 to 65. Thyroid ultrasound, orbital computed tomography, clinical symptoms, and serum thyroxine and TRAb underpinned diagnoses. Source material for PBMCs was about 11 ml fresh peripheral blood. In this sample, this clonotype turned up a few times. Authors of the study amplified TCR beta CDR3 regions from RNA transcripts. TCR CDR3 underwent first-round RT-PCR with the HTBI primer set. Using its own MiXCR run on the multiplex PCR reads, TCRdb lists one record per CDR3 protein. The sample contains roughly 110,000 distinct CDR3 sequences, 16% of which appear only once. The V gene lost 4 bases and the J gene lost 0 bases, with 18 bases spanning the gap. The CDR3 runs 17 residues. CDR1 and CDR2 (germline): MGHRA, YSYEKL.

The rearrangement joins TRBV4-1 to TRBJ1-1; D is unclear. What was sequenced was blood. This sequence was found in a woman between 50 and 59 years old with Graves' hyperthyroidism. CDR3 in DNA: TGCGCCAGCAGCCCCCTGAGGAGGGTTCGGGTGAACACTGAAGCTTTCTTT. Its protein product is CASSPLRRVRVNTEAFF.